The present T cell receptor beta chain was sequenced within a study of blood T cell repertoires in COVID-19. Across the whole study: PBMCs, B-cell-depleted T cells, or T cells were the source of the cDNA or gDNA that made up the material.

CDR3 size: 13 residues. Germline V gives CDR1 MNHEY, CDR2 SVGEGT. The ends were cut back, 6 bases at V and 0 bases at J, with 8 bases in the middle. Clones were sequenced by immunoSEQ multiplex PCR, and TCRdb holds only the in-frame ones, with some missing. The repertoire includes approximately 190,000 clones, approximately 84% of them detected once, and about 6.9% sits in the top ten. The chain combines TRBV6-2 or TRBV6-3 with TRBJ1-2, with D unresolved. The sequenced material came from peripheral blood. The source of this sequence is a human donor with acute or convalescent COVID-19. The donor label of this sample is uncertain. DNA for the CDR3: TGTGCCAGCAGCTATCTTACTAACTATGGCTACACCTTC. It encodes CASSYLTNYGYTF.